This T cell receptor beta chain was identified in a study of PD-L1 blockade in urothelial cancer. The CDR3 has 13 amino acids. The V end was cut by 4 bases, the J end by 1 base, with 5 bases between. The germline V gene has CDR1 SGHRS and CDR2 YFSETQ. Regarding the study as a whole: Tumor-associated clones in blood expanded more at 3 weeks in durable-benefit patients.

Repertoires were generated with immunoSEQ multiplex PCR, while TCRdb's copy carries only in-frame clones and drops some. The top ten hold roughly 8% of the sample, which has 83,000 or so clones, less than 85% seen once. Turning to this clone: The antigen is undetermined.

Time point described: peripheral blood 6 weeks after treatment start. The sample here was PBMCs, taken around atezolizumab (anti-PD-L1) treatment. The chain uses TRBV5-1 and TRBJ1-4, with D unresolved. This TCR came from a man between 70 and 80 years old with urothelial cancer. The CDR3 DNA reads TGCGCCAGCAGCCTATTAACTAATGAAAAACTGTTTTTT. Its protein is CASSLLTNEKLFF.